The 23 T cell receptor beta chains below were found in one sample sequenced in a study of CD8+ T cells in alopecia areata (dated by TCRdb to the late 2010s). Libraries were prepared through the immunoSEQ multiplex PCR assay. RNA was extracted from all samples and reverse transcribed into cDNA as template for TCR sequencing. Imported from immuneACCESS, the table was reduced by TCRdb to in-frame sequences with V and J called. These copies leave out some clones; in studies compared against another copy, an unresolved V gene accounts for under half, and the cause of the remainder is not known. The sample yields around 290,000 clones; roughly 60% were counted once. More than 1.5% of the sample is in the top ten clones. According to the study, the label for this sample's time point signals: roughly 26 weeks on oral tofacitinib. Sample treatment or condition, as interpreted from the label and publication: oral pan-JAK inhibitor, 5-10 mg twice daily.

Material: CD4+ T cells sorted from blood, obtained at week 24, from a patient treated with tofacitinib. These receptors all come from a human donor with alopecia areata.

This rearrangement joins TRBV11-1 to TRBJ2-7; D might be TRBD2 (5 bases). V was shortened by 5 bases and J by 7 bases, with 18 bases between the two germline ends. The CDR3 has 14 amino acids. Germline lookup yields CDR1 SGHAT and CDR2 FQDESV (reference sequence). The CDR3 region is CASSPGGSTREQYF. The CDR3 nucleotides are TGTGCCAGCAGCCCCGGCGGGTCGACGAGGGAGCAGTACTTC.

The chain is built from TRBV30 and TRBJ1-2; D possibly corresponds to TRBD1 (5 bases). CDR3 length: 11 amino acids. The germline V gene encodes CDR1 GTSNPN and CDR2 SVGIG (reference sequence). V lost 6 bases, J lost 8 bases, and 13 bases lay in between. The CDR3 loop reads CACFGGDGYTF. The CDR3 bases are TGTGCCTGCTTCGGAGGGGACGGCTACACCTTC.

This clone appeared a few times. The chain combines TRBV4-1 with TRBJ2-3; D unclear. Germline values: CDR1 MGHRA, CDR2 YSYEKL. V gave up 0 bases and J gave up 0 bases, with 7 bases separating them. The CDR3 covers 15 residues. For the CDR3, the DNA is TGCGCCAGCAGCCAAGATGCGAGGAGCACAGATACGCAGTATTTT. Protein: CASSQDARSTDTQYF.

The J gene is TRBJ2-7, the V gene TRBV29-1; 7 nucleotides agree with TRBD1. Germline CDR1 is SQVTM and CDR2 is ANQGSEA. The V and J ends lost 7 bases and 3 bases, in that order; junction bases with no gene match: 6. This CDR3 has 12 residues. CDR3 loop: CSAQGVYYEQYF. The CDR3, as DNA: TGCAGCGCCCAGGGGGTTTACTACGAGCAGTACTTC.

The rearrangement joins TRBV28 to TRBJ1-2, with D tentatively TRBD1 (6 bases). The CDR3 is 15 amino acids. The germline V gene has CDR1 MDHEN and CDR2 SYDVKM. V was trimmed by 7 bases and J by 7 bases, leaving 22 bases between them. CDR3: CASTTGGGGAGGYTF. The CDR3 DNA reads TGTGCCAGCACCACCGGTGGCGGGGGCGCGGGTGGCTACACCTTC.

The chain combines TRBV30 with TRBJ2-1; 10 nucleotides align to TRBD2. The J segment lost 10 bases and the V segment lost 4 bases, leaving 13 bases of the junction unmatched. CDR3 length equals 15 residues. Germline CDR1 GTSNPN, CDR2 SVGIG (reference sequence). CDR3 protein: CAWTVASGGPGEQFF. CDR3 DNA sequence: TGTGCCTGGACCGTAGCTAGCGGGGGCCCTGGGGAGCAGTTCTTC.

This chain's CDR3 is CSVGGQYRETQYF. The CDR3 DNA sequence: TGCAGCGTTGGGGGTCAATATAGGGAGACCCAGTACTTC. J is TRBJ2-5 and V is TRBV29-1; D ambiguous. The germline CDR1 and CDR2 sequences are SQVTM and ANQGSEA. This CDR3 region has 13 residues. Trimming left V 4 bases short and J 5 bases short, with 14 bases between.

As regards this clone: The same CDR3 can be traced to other DNA sequences in this sample. This chain connects TRBV29-1 to TRBJ1-1; possible D gene TRBD1, 5 bases. Germline CDR1 is SQVTM and CDR2 is ANQGSEA. The CDR3 covers 14 residues. The V end was cut by 1 base, the J end by 2 bases, with 11 bases between. CDR3 nucleotides: TGCAGCGTTGAAGGCCTCAGGGTAAACACTGAAGCTTTCTTT. As protein: CSVEGLRVNTEAFF.

The chain combines TRBV19 with TRBJ2-7, with a tentative D call TRBD1 (6 bases). The CDR3 extends over 13 amino acids. Trimming left V 9 bases short and J 0 bases short, with 12 bases between. CDR1 is LNHDA, CDR2 SQIVND, per germline (reference sequence). The CDR3 nucleotides read TGTGCCAGCTCGGGACACCGCTCCTACGAGCAGTACTTC. This gives the protein CASSGHRSYEQYF.

This sequence joins TRBV4-1 and TRBJ2-7; weak D call: TRBD2 (5 bases). The CDR3 covers 13 residues. The germline V gene has CDR1 MGHRA and CDR2 YSYEKL. The ends were cut back, 3 bases at V and 6 bases at J, with 12 bases in the middle. Here the CDR3 reads CASSHPRDREQYF. DNA of the CDR3: TGCGCCAGCAGCCACCCCCGGGATCGCGAGCAGTACTTC.

This sequence joins TRBV20-1 and TRBJ2-1; D gene uncertain. CDR3 length equals 10 residues. Germline V gives CDR1 DFQATT, CDR2 SNEGSKA (reference sequence). V was cut by 5 bases and J by 7 bases, with 6 bases left in between. Written as DNA, the CDR3 is TGCAGTGCTGAGATAAATGAGCAGTTCTTC. As protein: CSAEINEQFF.

The chain is built from TRBV27 and TRBJ2-6; the D gene is possibly TRBD1 (6 bases). Trimming removed 3 bases from V and 6 bases from J, with 18 bases in between. CDR1 and CDR2 from the germline V gene are MNHEY and SMNVEV (reference sequence). The CDR3 runs 17 residues. The CDR3 loop reads CASSFSGQFRAANVLTF. CDR3 bases: TGTGCCAGCAGTTTCAGTGGACAGTTCCGGGCGGCCAACGTCCTGACTTTC.

This clone appeared a few times. This CDR3 reads CASSKMSTDTQYF. CDR3 DNA: TGTGCCAGCTCGAAGATGAGCACAGATACGCAGTATTTT. V is TRBV27 and J is TRBJ2-3; unclear D gene. Trimming removed 8 bases at V and 0 bases at J, with 9 bases between. The CDR3 length is 13 residues. Germline CDR1 is MNHEY and CDR2 is SMNVEV (reference sequence).

J is TRBJ2-1 and V is TRBV9; D call uncertain. Trimming took 0 bases from V and 10 from J, leaving 11 bases between them. The CDR3 sequence is 13 residues long. Germline CDR1 and CDR2: SGDLS and YYNGEE. CDR3 amino acids: CASSVGLHGEQFF. The CDR3 nucleotides read TGTGCCAGCAGCGTAGGGCTCCACGGGGAGCAGTTCTTC.

The chain carries TRBV7-9 and TRBJ1-6; no reliable D call. The CDR3 extends over 14 amino acids. Trimming removed 5 bases at V and 10 bases at J, with 15 bases between. Germline lookup yields CDR1 SEHNR and CDR2 FQNEAQ (reference sequence). The DNA of the CDR3 is TGTGCCAGCAGCCCTGACGGTCTGAGGTCACCCCTCCACTTT. This codes for CASSPDGLRSPLHF.

The chain is built from TRBV29-1 and TRBJ1-2; 10 nucleotides align to TRBD1. The V gene's germline CDR1 is SQVTM and CDR2 ANQGSEA. The CDR3 spans 13 residues. Trimming at V came to 8 bases and at J to 4 bases, leaving 7 bases not matched to a gene. Here the CDR3 DNA reads TGCAGCATCCGGACAGGGGGATCCTATGGCTACACCTTC. Its translation: CSIRTGGSYGYTF.

The rearrangement uses TRBV6-6 and TRBJ1-2; D is uncertain. From germline, CDR1 is MNHNY and CDR2 SVGAGI (reference sequence). V lost 7 bases and J lost 6, with 12 bases in between. The CDR3 contains 12 residues. This chain's CDR3 is CASTPGPHGYTF. CDR3 sequence (DNA): TGTGCCAGCACCCCCGGGCCCCATGGCTACACCTTC.

J is TRBJ2-7 and V is TRBV2; 8 bases match TRBD2. The CDR3 length is 16 residues. V was clipped by 3 bases and J by 0 bases; unmatched bases: 7. Germline CDR1 is SNHLY and CDR2 is FYNNEI. Here the CDR3 reads CASSDLAGRSSYEQYF. In DNA, the CDR3 is TGTGCCAGCAGTGACCTAGCGGGCCGAAGCTCCTACGAGCAGTACTTC.

The chain combines TRBV7-2 with TRBJ1-5; 8 bases match TRBD1. CDR3 size: 14 residues. V dropped 4 bases and J dropped 4; count of bases not matched to a gene: 3. Germline V gene data show CDR1 as SGHTA and CDR2 as FQGNSA. CDR3 amino acids: CASSSRQGNQPQHF. CDR3 nucleotide sequence: TGTGCCAGCAGCTCTAGACAGGGGAATCAGCCCCAGCATTTT.

The chain joins TRBV29-1 to TRBJ2-2; 10 positions match TRBD2. This CDR3 is built from 13 residues. Trimming took 7 bases from V and 7 from J; bases not matched to a gene: 6. The germline CDR1 and CDR2 sequences are SQVTM and ANQGSEA. The CDR3 bases are TGCAGCGCCTCCGGGACTAGCGACGGGGAGCTGTTTTTT. It encodes CSASGTSDGELFF.

This clone was seen more than once but under ten times. The V call is TRBV19, the J call TRBJ2-4, with unresolved D. Trimming stripped 0 bases from V and 8 bases from J, with 2 bases between. The CDR3 spans 11 residues. CDR1 is LNHDA and CDR2 is SQIVND in the germline V gene (reference sequence). In nucleotides, the CDR3 is TGTGCCAGTAGTATAGATCACATTCAGTACTTC. Protein product: CASSIDHIQYF.

The V and J genes are TRBV30 and TRBJ1-1; TRBD1 agrees at 7 bases. From germline, CDR1 is GTSNPN and CDR2 SVGIG (reference sequence). This CDR3 region has 16 residues. J was trimmed by 2 bases and V by 1 base; bases with no gene match: 10. CDR3 DNA sequence: TGTGCCTGGAGTGAGGGGCCAGGGGGATTAAACACTGAAGCTTTCTTT. Its protein is CAWSEGPGGLNTEAFF.

V gene TRBV5-4 combines with J gene TRBJ2-2, with no clear D. CDR1 and CDR2 from the germline V gene are SGHNT and YYREEE (reference sequence). The CDR3 is 15 residues long. Between the trimmed V and J ends, which lost 1 base and 2 bases, there was a span of 9 bases. CDR3 amino acids: CASSLKRPNTGELFF. CDR3 DNA: TGTGCCAGCAGCTTGAAGAGGCCTAACACCGGGGAGCTGTTTTTT.